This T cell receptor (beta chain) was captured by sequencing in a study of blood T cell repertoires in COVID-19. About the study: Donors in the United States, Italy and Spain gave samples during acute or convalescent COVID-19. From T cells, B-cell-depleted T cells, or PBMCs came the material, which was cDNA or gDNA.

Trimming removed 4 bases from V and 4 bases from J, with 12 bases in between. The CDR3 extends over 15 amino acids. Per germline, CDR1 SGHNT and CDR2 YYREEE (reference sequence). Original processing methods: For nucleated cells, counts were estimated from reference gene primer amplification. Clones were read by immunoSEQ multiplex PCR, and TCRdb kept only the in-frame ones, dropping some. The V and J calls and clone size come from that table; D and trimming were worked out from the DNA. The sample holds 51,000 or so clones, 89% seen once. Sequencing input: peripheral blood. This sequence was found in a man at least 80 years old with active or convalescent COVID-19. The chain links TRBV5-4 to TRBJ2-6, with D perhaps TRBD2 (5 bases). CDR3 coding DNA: TGTGCCAGCAGCCAGAGGGTGCTAGGGGCCAACGTCCTGACTTTC. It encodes CASSQRVLGANVLTF.